This entry concerns a single TCR beta chain. The data derive from a study of blood T cell repertoires in COVID-19. V gave up 5 bases and J gave up 5 bases; unmatched junction bases: 8. Germline V gene data show CDR1 as MGHRA and CDR2 as YSYEKL. The CDR3 sequence is 15 residues long. Here immunoSEQ multiplex PCR was the method, and the copy in TCRdb shows in-frame clones only, minus some. The table has around 250,000 clones, roughly four fifths seen once. The sample consisted of peripheral blood. This TCR derives from a man aged 50 to 59 with active or convalescent COVID-19. This chain joins TRBV4-1 and TRBJ2-7; TRBD2 agrees at 11 bases. The CDR3, as DNA: TGCGCCAGCAGCTGGGGTGCGGGACTAGCGGACGAGCAGTACTTC. It codes for CASSWGAGLADEQYF.